The 23 T cell receptor beta chains in this list originate from one sample, sequenced in a study of blood T cell repertoires in COVID-19. Assay used: immunoSEQ multiplex PCR; TCRdb lists only in-frame clones, some missing. Of approximately 150,000 clones in the sample, around 76% were seen once. The sequencing sample was made of peripheral blood. The source is a woman in her 70s with acute or convalescent COVID-19.

This chain connects TRBV5-1 to TRBJ2-1, with 12 positions matching TRBD1. The CDR3 is 15 amino acids. Germline loops: CDR1 SGHRS, CDR2 YFSETQ. The V and J ends lost 5 bases and 7 bases, in that order; junction bases with no gene match: 7. CDR3 sequence (DNA): TGCGCCAGCAGGGACGGGACAGGGGGCAGGAATGAGCAGTTCTTC. This translates into CASRDGTGGRNEQFF.

The rearrangement joins TRBV19 to TRBJ2-1; 9 bases fit TRBD2. Trimming at V came to 3 bases and at J to 6 bases, leaving 9 bases not matched to a gene. CDR1 is LNHDA and CDR2 is SQIVND in the germline V gene (reference sequence). CDR3 size: 16 residues. The DNA for the CDR3 is TGTGCCAGTAGTATCGACGGGACTAGCCCTTCCAATGAGCAGTTCTTC. Translating it yields CASSIDGTSPSNEQFF.

The chain uses TRBV6-5 and TRBJ2-1; no clear D. Looked up from germline, CDR1 is MNHEY and CDR2 is SVGAGI. Between the trimmed V and J ends, which lost 10 bases and 7 bases, there was a span of 17 bases. This CDR3 region has 13 residues. The CDR3 coding sequence is TGTGCCACAATTCGGAGCAAATCTAATGAGCAGTTCTTC. This sequence encodes CATIRSKSNEQFF.

This clone was observed a handful of times. CDR3 region: CASSRVDRGIEDEKLFF. In DNA form, the CDR3 reads TGCGCCAGCAGTCGCGTGGACAGGGGGATAGAGGATGAAAAACTGTTTTTT. The chain carries TRBV23-1 and TRBJ1-4, with TRBD1 matching 10 bases. TRBV23-1 is an ORF, and what it does is uncertain. The V gene end was trimmed by 4 bases and the J gene end by 6 bases; junction bases not matched to a gene: 11. The CDR3 loop spans 17 amino acids.

This clone was seen only a few times. This chain uses TRBV5-1 with TRBJ1-1; 10 bases are shared with TRBD1. Germline-derived CDR1 and CDR2 are SGHRS and YFSETQ. The CDR3 consists of 16 residues. Germline trimming cut 4 bases from V and 0 bases from J; bases unmatched to any gene: 6. In DNA form, the CDR3 reads TGCGCCAGCAGCGGTGGACAGGGGGTCCTGAACACTGAAGCTTTCTTT. Protein: CASSGGQGVLNTEAFF.

The rearrangement uses TRBV4-2 and TRBJ1-3; 8 bases fit TRBD1. The CDR3 has 16 amino acids. V shed 0 bases, J shed 3 bases, and the junction held 4 bases outside the gene matches. From germline, CDR1 is LGHNA and CDR2 YNFKEQ. CDR3 nucleotides: TGTGCCAGCAGCCAAGAAACAGGGGGTGGTGGAAACACCATATATTTT. The encoded protein is CASSQETGGGGNTIYF.

This clone turned up a few times. V gene TRBV13 combines with J gene TRBJ2-2; TRBD2 matches 11 bases. The J segment lost 0 bases and the V segment lost 5 bases, leaving 14 bases of the junction unmatched. The V gene's germline CDR1 is PRHDT and CDR2 FYEKMQ (reference sequence). This CDR3 spans 20 amino acids. The CDR3 DNA sequence: TGTGCCAGCAGCGCCCTACTAGCGGGGGATACCTACGCGAACACCGGGGAGCTGTTTTTT. This codes for CASSALLAGDTYANTGELFF.

This clone was seen more than once but under ten times. This sequence joins TRBV5-4 and TRBJ2-7; the match to TRBD1 covers 9 bases. Per germline, CDR1 SGHNT and CDR2 YYREEE (reference sequence). V gave up 1 base and J gave up 3 bases; unmatched junction bases: 8. The CDR3 length is 16 residues. The CDR3 reads CASSLQTGTGLYEQYF. DNA for the CDR3: TGTGCCAGCAGCTTGCAAACCGGGACAGGGCTCTACGAGCAGTACTTC.

This clone showed up just a few times. The chain links TRBV6-2 or TRBV6-3 to TRBJ2-1; D not certain. The V and J ends lost 4 bases and 0 bases respectively, with 13 bases between them. The CDR3 runs 16 residues. CDR1 and CDR2 from the germline V gene are MNHEY and SVGEGT. The CDR3 sequence: CASSSLTPSSYNEQFF. The CDR3 nucleotides are TGTGCCAGCAGTTCCTTAACTCCGAGCTCCTACAATGAGCAGTTCTTC.

The V call is TRBV28, the J call TRBJ2-3, with a weak D call TRBD2 (6 bases). Trimming left V 6 bases short and J 1 base short, with 14 bases between. CDR1 and CDR2 from the germline V gene are MDHEN and SYDVKM. CDR3 length: 15 amino acids. The CDR3 loop reads CASREGRYRTDTQYF. The DNA of the CDR3 is TGTGCCAGCAGGGAGGGGCGATATCGCACAGATACGCAGTATTTT.

This clone came up once. This chain joins TRBV24-1 and TRBJ1-5; the match to TRBD1 covers 8 bases. This CDR3 has 12 residues. CDR1 and CDR2 from the germline V gene are KGHDR and SFDVKD. Unmatched junction bases numbered 2, after V lost 11 bases and J lost 3 bases. CDR3 sequence: CAIQGDNQPQHF. As DNA, the CDR3 is TGTGCCATACAGGGGGACAATCAGCCCCAGCATTTT.

The rearrangement joins TRBV4-2 to TRBJ2-1; 11 nucleotides match TRBD2. With V trimmed by 0 bases and J by 5 bases, 6 bases remained unmatched. CDR1 is LGHNA and CDR2 is YNFKEQ in the germline V gene. The CDR3 length is 17 residues. The CDR3 here is CASSQDLAGLADNEQFF. CDR3 in DNA: TGTGCCAGCAGCCAAGATTTGGCGGGACTAGCGGACAATGAGCAGTTCTTC.

A single count supports this clone. The V gene is TRBV11-2, the J gene TRBJ2-1; D is ambiguous. Trimming left V 1 base short and J 2 bases short, with 6 bases between. CDR3 size: 14 residues. Looked up from germline, CDR1 is SGHAT and CDR2 is FQNNGV. DNA of the CDR3: TGTGCCAGCAGCTTAGGCGGCACCTACAATGAGCAGTTCTTC. Translation: CASSLGGTYNEQFF.

The chain uses TRBV30 and TRBJ1-5; the match to TRBD1 covers 10 bases. The CDR3 consists of 13 residues. Germline V gives CDR1 GTSNPN, CDR2 SVGIG (reference sequence). Trimming cost V 5 bases and J 8 bases; bases outside gene matches: 6. The CDR3 sequence: CAWAGQGTEPQHF. The CDR3 coding sequence is TGTGCCTGGGCGGGACAGGGGACAGAGCCCCAGCATTTT.

This clone was counted a few times. The genes are TRBV3-1 (or the pseudogene TRBV3-2) and TRBJ2-3, with 8 bases identical to TRBD2. This CDR3 has 16 residues. V trimming: 5 bases; J trimming: 6 bases; junction bases outside the gene matches: 13. Germline CDR1 reads LGHDT; CDR2 reads YNNKEL (reference sequence). The CDR3 DNA sequence: TGTGCCAGCAGCGCCGCCGGGACTAGGAGGGGGGATACGCAGTATTTT. Encoded protein: CASSAAGTRRGDTQYF.

This clone has only a few counts. The J gene is TRBJ2-7, the V gene TRBV11-2; possible D gene TRBD2, 6 bases. This CDR3 has 12 amino acids. Germline V lookup: CDR1 SGHAT, CDR2 FQNNGV. V lost 7 bases and J lost 4, with 11 bases in between. The DNA of the CDR3 is TGTGCCAGCACCTCCGGGAGTTACGAGCAGTACTTC. It yields the protein CASTSGSYEQYF.

The V call is TRBV6-2 or TRBV6-3, the J call TRBJ1-5; D is perhaps TRBD1 (5 bases). This CDR3 region has 15 residues. The germline CDR1 and CDR2 sequences are MNHEY and SVGEGT. The V gene lost 5 bases and the J gene lost 10 bases, with 21 bases spanning the gap. In nucleotides, the CDR3 is TGTGCCAGCAGTACGACAGCCGTTCTCAATCGACCCCAGCATTTT. Translated, it gives CASSTTAVLNRPQHF.

J is TRBJ1-1 and V is TRBV6-5; possibly TRBD1 for D (5 bases). Germline V gives CDR1 MNHEY, CDR2 SVGAGI. V lost 7 bases to trimming and J lost 10 bases, with 13 bases between them. This CDR3 has 11 amino acids. This CDR3 is CASTRAGLAFF. The CDR3 DNA reads as TGTGCCAGCACCCGTGCAGGGTTAGCTTTCTTT.

This clone appeared a single time. The chain combines TRBV19 with TRBJ2-1; 11 bases agree with TRBD2. The CDR3 sequence is 18 residues long. The germline CDR1 and CDR2 sequences are LNHDA and SQIVND (reference sequence). Trimming took 3 bases from V and 0 from J; bases not matched to a gene: 7. The CDR3, as DNA: TGTGCCAGTAGTATCATCACTAGCGGGGGAAGCTCCTACAATGAGCAGTTCTTC. It yields the protein CASSIITSGGSSYNEQFF.

The V call is TRBV6-6, the J call TRBJ1-2; D uncertain. Trimming took off 0 bases at V and 2 bases at J, with 13 bases between the two ends. This CDR3 has 16 residues. Germline V CDR1 and CDR2: MNHNY, SVGAGI (reference sequence). CDR3 bases: TGTGCCAGCAGTTACTCGTTTGGTGGGCAGAACTATGGCTACACCTTC. Protein sequence: CASSYSFGGQNYGYTF.

This clone has just a few counts. This rearrangement joins TRBV11-3 to TRBJ2-1; 8 bases agree with TRBD1. Germline CDR1 is SGHNT and CDR2 is YENEEA. CDR3 length: 13 amino acids. Germline trimming cut 5 bases from V and 6 bases from J; bases unmatched to any gene: 3. The chain's CDR3 is CASSPDRGNEQFF. CDR3 DNA: TGTGCCAGCAGCCCAGACAGGGGCAATGAGCAGTTCTTC.

This clone has only a few counts. The chain couples TRBV7-9 to TRBJ2-2; TRBD1 might be the D (5 bases). The V gene lost 1 base and the J gene lost 3 bases, with 9 bases spanning the gap. Germline CDR1 and CDR2: SEHNR and FQNEAQ (reference sequence). The CDR3 consists of 15 residues. CDR3 sequence (DNA): TGTGCCAGCAGCTTAGACCAAGGGGACACCGGGGAGCTGTTTTTT. This gives the protein CASSLDQGDTGELFF.

The chain combines TRBV2 with TRBJ1-3, with unresolved D. CDR1 and CDR2 from the germline V gene are SNHLY and FYNNEI. V shed 6 bases and J shed 0 bases, with 12 bases lying between them. The CDR3 is 15 amino acids. The chain's CDR3 is CASRVDPSSGNTIYF. In nucleotides, the CDR3 is TGTGCCAGCAGGGTAGATCCGAGCTCTGGAAACACCATATATTTT.